A selection of T cell receptor beta chains follows, all from one sample in a study of T cells in Graves' hyperthyroidism and ophthalmopathy. TCRdb reprocessed the multiplex PCR reads with MiXCR, giving one entry per CDR3 protein. The data show 500,000 or so distinct CDR3 sequences, 17% seen once. The sequenced material came from blood. Receptors originate from a woman younger than 30 with Graves' ophthalmopathy. CDR3s include the opening cysteine and the closing phenylalanine or tryptophan. Fields, in order: D gene, J gene, clone size, V gene, CDR3 DNA, CDR3 protein. D genes are given only for firm matches. Expanded clones are given a class, and other clones once, few, many or no size at all.

. | TRBJ2-4 | many | TRBV12-3/TRBV12-4 | TGTGCCAGCAGTCCCCCGGACTTGGGAAACATTCAGTACTTC | CASSPPDLGNIQYF
. | TRBJ2-1 | many | TRBV6-6 | TGTGCCAGCAGTTACTCGCCTCAGGGGGGCGATGAGCAGTTCTTC | CASSYSPQGGDEQFF
TRBD2 | TRBJ2-3 | few | TRBV7-3 | TGTGCCAGCAGCTCTTTTGGAAGCGGGGAGAGGCCGAGCGTCACAGATACGCAGTATTTT | CASSSFGSGERPSVTDTQYF
. | TRBJ2-1 | many | TRBV2 | TGTGCCAGCAGTGAAGACCCCCCAGGGGATGAGCAGTTCTTC | CASSEDPPGDEQFF
TRBD1 | TRBJ1-6 | many | TRBV28 | TGTGCCAGCAGCCCAGCGACAGGGGGCAATTCACCCCTCCACTTT | CASSPATGGNSPLHF
. | TRBJ1-1 | many | TRBV12-3/TRBV12-4 | TGTGCCAACACCCTATGGGGGGACACTGAAGCTTTCTTT | CANTLWGDTEAFF
. | TRBJ1-1 | many | TRBV12-3/TRBV12-4 | TGTGCCAGCACCCGGGACCGCAACACTGAAGCTTTCTTT | CASTRDRNTEAFF
. | TRBJ1-1 | . | TRBV20-1 | TGCAGTGCCCCCGGACATAAAACTTTCTTT | CSAPGHKTFF
. | TRBJ1-1 | few | TRBV19 | TGTGCCAGTAGTATTTCGGGGGATGAAGCTTTCTTT | CASSISGDEAFF
. | TRBJ1-2 | . | TRBV6-1 | TGTGCCAGCAGCGCCGGAGGGGGATGGGGCGGCTACACCTTC | CASSAGGGWGGYTF
TRBD2 | TRBJ2-3 | few | TRBV11-2 | TGTGCCACCTCACCCAAGCTTTTAGCGGGGGAAAACACAGATACGCAGTATTTT | CATSPKLLAGENTDTQYF
. | TRBJ1-5 | many | TRBV28 | TGTGCCAGCAGTTTTTCGCCGGCGGGGGTACAGCCCCAGCATTTT | CASSFSPAGVQPQHF
. | TRBJ1-2 | . | TRBV29-1 | TGCAGCGATTGGGCCCCTGACGGCTACACCTTC | CSDWAPDGYTF
TRBD2 | TRBJ2-3 | many | TRBV27 | TGTGCCAGCAGGGTAGCGGGAATAATTCTAGCCGCAGATACGCAGTATTTT | CASRVAGIILAADTQYF
TRBD2 | TRBJ2-2 | few | TRBV7-3 | TGTGCCAGCAGCTTAACGCCGACTAGCTCTGGCGGGGAGCTGTTTTTT | CASSLTPTSSGGELFF
. | TRBJ1-1 | many | TRBV27 | TGTGCCAGCAGTTTACACGGATCAAGCACTGAAGCTTTCTTT | CASSLHGSSTEAFF
. | TRBJ1-2 | . | TRBV7-9 | TGTGCCAGCAGTCGACCCGGCGAGGGCTATGGCTACGCCTTC | CASSRPGEGYGYAF
TRBD2 | TRBJ2-3 | . | TRBV11-2 | TGTGCCAGCAGTGGACGGACTAGCGGGAGCCTCAGTGCAGATACGCAGTATTTT | CASSGRTSGSLSADTQYF
TRBD1 | TRBJ1-2 | many | TRBV3-1 | TGTGCCAGCAGCCAAGAATATACAGGGGGTCGCTATGGCTACACCTTC | CASSQEYTGGRYGYTF
. | TRBJ2-2 | . | TRBV7-9 | TGTGCCAGCAGCTTAGCGCAACCCACCGGGGAGCTGTTTTTT | CASSLAQPTGELFF
TRBD2 | TRBJ2-1 | . | TRBV29-1 | TGCAGCGGGGTAGGTCTAGCGGGTCGAACCTCCTACAATGAGCAGTTCTTC | CSGVGLAGRTSYNEQFF
. | TRBJ2-3 | many | TRBV30 | TGTGCCTGGAGTGTTAAGACAGATACGCAGTATTTT | CAWSVKTDTQYF
. | TRBJ1-6 | . | TRBV20-1 | TGCAGTGCGCCTGGGCGTGGGGGGCTTAATTCACCCCTCCACTTT | CSAPGRGGLNSPLHF
. | TRBJ2-1 | many | TRBV28 | TGTGCCAGCAGTCCCCGTCGGTACGAGGAGCAGTTCTTC | CASSPRRYEEQFF
TRBD2 | TRBJ2-3 | many | TRBV11-2 | TGTGCCAGCAGTCCCGGACTAGCGCGTTCCCTTAGCACAGATACGCAGTATTTT | CASSPGLARSLSTDTQYF
. | TRBJ1-1 | . | TRBV12-5 | TGTGCTAGTGGTTTCGTGACAGGATCAAACACTGAAGCTTTCTTT | CASGFVTGSNTEAFF
TRBD2 | TRBJ2-1 | few | TRBV28 | TGTGCCAGCTCGCCCACAGGGATTGCTTCCGGGACTAGCGGGAGACACGAGCAGTTCTTC | CASSPTGIASGTSGRHEQFF
TRBD1 | TRBJ1-4 | . | TRBV5-1 | TGCGCCAGCAGCTCTTCCCCGGGACAGGGTTACGAGAATGAAAAACTGTTTTTT | CASSSSPGQGYENEKLFF
. | TRBJ1-6 | many | TRBV28 | TGTGCCAGCAGTCCCTCTACAGGCGGGAATTCACCCCTCCACTTT | CASSPSTGGNSPLHF
TRBD1 | TRBJ2-3 | many | TRBV20-1 | TGCAGTGCTAGAGATTCGGACAGGTCGATAGGGACAGATACGCAGTATTTT | CSARDSDRSIGTDTQYF
. | TRBJ1-1 | many | TRBV12-3/TRBV12-4 | TGTGCCAGCCGTCACCCGGACCCGTCGAACACTGAAGCTTTCTTT | CASRHPDPSNTEAFF
. | TRBJ1-2 | many | TRBV10-3 | TGTGCCATCAGTGATGGGGGCAGTAACTATGGCTACACCTTC | CAISDGGSNYGYTF
. | TRBJ2-7 | few | TRBV7-2 | TGTGCCAGCAGCTTAAATTATGGGGGAGGCCCCTACGAGCAGTACTTC | CASSLNYGGGPYEQYF
TRBD1 | TRBJ2-1 | . | TRBV29-1 | TGCAGCGTTGAAGGACAGGGGGCCTACAATGAGCAATTCTTC | CSVEGQGAYNEQFF
. | TRBJ2-2 | . | TRBV7-8 | TGTGCCAGCAGCTTACCCTTAGAACCCGGGGAGCTGTTTTTT | CASSLPLEPGELFF
. | TRBJ2-1 | . | TRBV5-6 | TGTGCCAGCAGCTCCAGGATCTTCTACAATGAGCAGTTCTTC | CASSSRIFYNEQFF
. | TRBJ2-2 | many | TRBV11-2 | TGTGCCAGCAGCGGCAGGAACGGGGAGCTGTTTTTT | CASSGRNGELFF
TRBD2 | TRBJ2-7 | . | TRBV5-6 | TGTGCCAGCAGCGTTGGGGGGGGTAGTCTCAACTACGAGCAGTACTTC | CASSVGGGSLNYEQYF
. | TRBJ2-7 | . | TRBV2 | TGTGCCAGCAGTGGACTGATGAGCTCCTACGAGCAGTACTTC | CASSGLMSSYEQYF
. | TRBJ1-5 | many | TRBV6-2/TRBV6-3 | TGTGCCAGCAGACAGGACCCTAGCAATCAGCCCCAGCATTTT | CASRQDPSNQPQHF